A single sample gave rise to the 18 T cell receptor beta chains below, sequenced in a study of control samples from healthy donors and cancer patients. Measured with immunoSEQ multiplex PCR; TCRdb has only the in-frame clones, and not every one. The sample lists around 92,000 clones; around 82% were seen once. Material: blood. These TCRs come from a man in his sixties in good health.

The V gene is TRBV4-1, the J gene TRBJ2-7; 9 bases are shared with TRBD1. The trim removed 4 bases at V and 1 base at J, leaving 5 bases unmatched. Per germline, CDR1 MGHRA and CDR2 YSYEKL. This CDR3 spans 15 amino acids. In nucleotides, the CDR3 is TGCGCCAGCAGCCCGGGACAGGGCCTATCCTACGAGCAGTACTTC. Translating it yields CASSPGQGLSYEQYF.

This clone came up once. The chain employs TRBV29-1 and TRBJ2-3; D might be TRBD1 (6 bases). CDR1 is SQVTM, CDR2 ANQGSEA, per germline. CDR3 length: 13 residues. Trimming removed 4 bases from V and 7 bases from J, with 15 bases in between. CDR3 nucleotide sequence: TGCAGCGTTGGGGGGCAGGGTGGGTATACGCAGTATTTT. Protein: CSVGGQGGYTQYF.

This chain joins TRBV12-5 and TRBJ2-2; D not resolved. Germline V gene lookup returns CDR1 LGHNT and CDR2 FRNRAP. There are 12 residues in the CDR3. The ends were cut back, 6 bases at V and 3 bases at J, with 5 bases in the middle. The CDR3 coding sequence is TGTGCTAGTGGAGAGTACACCGGGGAGCTGTTTTTT. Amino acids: CASGEYTGELFF.

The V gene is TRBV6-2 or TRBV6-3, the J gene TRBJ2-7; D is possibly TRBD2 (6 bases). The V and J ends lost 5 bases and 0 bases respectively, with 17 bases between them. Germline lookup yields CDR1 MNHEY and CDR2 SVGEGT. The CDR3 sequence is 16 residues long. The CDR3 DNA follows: TGTGCCAGCAGTCGGACGGTTAGCGGAAGCTCCTACGAGCAGTACTTC. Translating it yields CASSRTVSGSSYEQYF.

In DNA form, the CDR3 reads TGTGCCAGCACCCCGGGGGCAGGCTCCCAAGAGACCCAGTACTTC. It encodes CASTPGAGSQETQYF. The chain has TRBV28 and TRBJ2-5; either TRBD1 or TRBD2 may fit D (6 bases each). Deletions cut 7 bases from V and 1 base from J, with 16 bases between. Germline V gene lookup returns CDR1 MDHEN and CDR2 SYDVKM. The CDR3 spans 15 residues.

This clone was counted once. CDR3 residues: CASSHQRGTQYF. The DNA of the CDR3 is TGTGCCAGCAGCCACCAGCGGGGGACCCAGTACTTC. The rearrangement uses TRBV3-1 (or the pseudogene TRBV3-2) and TRBJ2-5; 7 bases are a match to TRBD2. Germline V lookup: CDR1 LGHDT, CDR2 YNNKEL (reference sequence). Trimming at V came to 3 bases and at J to 7 bases, leaving 2 bases not matched to a gene. There are 12 residues in the CDR3.

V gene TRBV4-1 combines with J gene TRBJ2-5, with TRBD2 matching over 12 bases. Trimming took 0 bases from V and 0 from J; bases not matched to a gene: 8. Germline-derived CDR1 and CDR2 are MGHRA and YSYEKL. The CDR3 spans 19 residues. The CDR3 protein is CASSQDTSGRWGYQETQYF. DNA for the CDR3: TGCGCCAGCAGCCAAGATACTAGCGGGAGGTGGGGGTACCAAGAGACCCAGTACTTC.

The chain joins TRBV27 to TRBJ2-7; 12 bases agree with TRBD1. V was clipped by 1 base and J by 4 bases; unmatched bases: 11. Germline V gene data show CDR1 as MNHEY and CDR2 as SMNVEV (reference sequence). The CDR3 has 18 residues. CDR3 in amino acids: CASSLLGQGASTGYEQYF. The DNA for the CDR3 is TGTGCCAGCAGTTTATTGGGACAGGGGGCGAGTACCGGGTACGAGCAGTACTTC.

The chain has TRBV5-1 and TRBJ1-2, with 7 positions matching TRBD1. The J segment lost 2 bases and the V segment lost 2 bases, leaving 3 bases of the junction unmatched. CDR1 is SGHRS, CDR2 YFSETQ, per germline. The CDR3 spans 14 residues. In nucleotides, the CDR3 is TGCGCCAGCAGCTTAGGACAGGTGAACTATGGCTACACCTTC. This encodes CASSLGQVNYGYTF. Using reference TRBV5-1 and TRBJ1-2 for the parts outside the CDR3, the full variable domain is KAGVTQTPRYLIKTRGQQVTLSCSPISGHRSVSWYQQTPGQGLQFLFEYFSETQRNKGNFPGRFSGRQFSNSRSEMNVSTLELGDSALYLCASSLGQVNYGYTFGSGTRLTVV.

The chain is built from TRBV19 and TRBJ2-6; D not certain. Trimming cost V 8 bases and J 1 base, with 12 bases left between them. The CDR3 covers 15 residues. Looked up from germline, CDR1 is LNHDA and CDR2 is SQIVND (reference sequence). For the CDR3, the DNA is TGTGCCAGTTCCCGGACGGCTTCTGGGGCCAACGTCCTGACTTTC. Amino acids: CASSRTASGANVLTF.

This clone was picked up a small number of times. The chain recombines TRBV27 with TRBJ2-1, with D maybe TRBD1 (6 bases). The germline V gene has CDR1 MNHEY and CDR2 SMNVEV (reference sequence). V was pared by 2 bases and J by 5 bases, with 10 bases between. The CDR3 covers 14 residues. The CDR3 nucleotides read TGTGCCAGCAGTTTAGGTTGGACAGACAATGAGCAGTTCTTC. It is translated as CASSLGWTDNEQFF.

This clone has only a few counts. CDR3 sequence: CAWSAGTSAQETQYF. CDR3 coding DNA: TGTGCCTGGAGTGCCGGGACTAGCGCCCAAGAGACCCAGTACTTC. The J gene is TRBJ2-5, the V gene TRBV30, with TRBD2 identical over 10 bases. CDR1 and CDR2 (germline): GTSNPN, SVGIG (reference sequence). The junction had 3 bases not matched to a gene; V was cut back by 1 base and J by 1 base. The CDR3 is made up of 15 amino acids.

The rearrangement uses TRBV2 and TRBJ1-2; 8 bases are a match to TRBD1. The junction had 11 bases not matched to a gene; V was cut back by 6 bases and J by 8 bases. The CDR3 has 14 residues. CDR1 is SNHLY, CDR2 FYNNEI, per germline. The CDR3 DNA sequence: TGTGCCAGCAGCCGGGACAGGTTGGATGGGGGCTACACCTTC. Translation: CASSRDRLDGGYTF.

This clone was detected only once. CDR3 DNA: TGTGCCAGCTCACCACCTAGCGGGAGCACAGATACGCAGTATTTT. The encoded protein is CASSPPSGSTDTQYF. The chain links TRBV18 to TRBJ2-3, with TRBD2 matching over 7 bases. J gave up 0 bases and V 0 bases, and 0 bases lay outside the gene matches. CDR3 length equals 15 residues. The germline V gene has CDR1 KGHSH and CDR2 LQKENI.

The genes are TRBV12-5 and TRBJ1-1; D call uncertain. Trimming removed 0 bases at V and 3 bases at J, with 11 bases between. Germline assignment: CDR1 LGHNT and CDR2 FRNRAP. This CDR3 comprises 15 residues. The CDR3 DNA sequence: TGTGCTAGTGGTTTGGTACTAACTACAGACACTGAAGCTTTCTTT. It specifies CASGLVLTTDTEAFF.

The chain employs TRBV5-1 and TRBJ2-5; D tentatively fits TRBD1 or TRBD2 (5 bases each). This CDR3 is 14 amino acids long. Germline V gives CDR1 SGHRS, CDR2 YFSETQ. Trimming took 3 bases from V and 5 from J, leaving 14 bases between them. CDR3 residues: CASSSAGAMETQYF. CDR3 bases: TGCGCCAGCAGCTCGGCCGGGGCCATGGAGACCCAGTACTTC.

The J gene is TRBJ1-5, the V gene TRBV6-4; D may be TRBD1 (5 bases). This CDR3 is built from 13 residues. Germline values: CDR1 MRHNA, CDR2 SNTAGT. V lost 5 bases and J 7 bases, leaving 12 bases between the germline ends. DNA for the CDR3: TGTGCCAGCAGTTTGGACGGGGGACAGCCCCAGCATTTT. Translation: CASSLDGGQPQHF.

The chain's CDR3 is CASSVGRGPKTHYEQYF. In DNA form, the CDR3 reads TGTGCCAGCAGCGTAGGGCGGGGCCCTAAAACACACTACGAGCAGTACTTC. V gene TRBV9 combines with J gene TRBJ2-7, with D tentatively TRBD2 (6 bases). CDR1 SGDLS and CDR2 YYNGEE come from the germline V gene. Deletions cut 0 bases from V and 3 bases from J, with 19 bases between. The CDR3 is 17 residues long.